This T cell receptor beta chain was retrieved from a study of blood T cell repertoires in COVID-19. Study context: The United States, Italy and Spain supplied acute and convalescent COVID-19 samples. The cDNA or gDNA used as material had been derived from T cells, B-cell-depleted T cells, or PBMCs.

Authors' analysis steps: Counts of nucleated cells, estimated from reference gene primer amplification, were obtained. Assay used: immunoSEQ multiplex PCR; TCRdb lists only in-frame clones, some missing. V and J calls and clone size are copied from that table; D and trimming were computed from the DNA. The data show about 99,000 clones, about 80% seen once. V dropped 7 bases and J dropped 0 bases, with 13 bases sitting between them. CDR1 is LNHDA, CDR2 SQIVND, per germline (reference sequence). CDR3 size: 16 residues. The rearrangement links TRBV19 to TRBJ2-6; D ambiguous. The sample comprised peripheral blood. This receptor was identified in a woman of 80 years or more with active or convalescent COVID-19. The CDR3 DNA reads TGTGCCAGTACCATGGGTTCGGGCTCTGGGGCCAACGTCCTGACTTTC. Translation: CASTMGSGSGANVLTF.